This paragraph covers one TCR beta chain sequence. The junction had 1 base not matched to a gene; V was cut back by 4 bases and J by 0 bases. The CDR3 runs to 15 residues. Germline V CDR1 and CDR2: LNHDA, SQIVND (reference sequence). TCRdb's copy holds only in-frame clones and misses some; the assay was immunoSEQ multiplex PCR. The table records tens of thousands of clones, roughly 88% of them present only once. The data are from a study of blood T cell repertoires in COVID-19. The sequence was collected from a woman of 80 years or more with acute or convalescent COVID-19. The rearrangement uses TRBV19 and TRBJ1-1; 11 positions match TRBD1. Input material: peripheral blood. The CDR3 DNA is TGTGCCAGTAGTAGGACAGGGGGCTTGAACACTGAAGCTTTCTTT. Amino acid sequence: CASSRTGGLNTEAFF.